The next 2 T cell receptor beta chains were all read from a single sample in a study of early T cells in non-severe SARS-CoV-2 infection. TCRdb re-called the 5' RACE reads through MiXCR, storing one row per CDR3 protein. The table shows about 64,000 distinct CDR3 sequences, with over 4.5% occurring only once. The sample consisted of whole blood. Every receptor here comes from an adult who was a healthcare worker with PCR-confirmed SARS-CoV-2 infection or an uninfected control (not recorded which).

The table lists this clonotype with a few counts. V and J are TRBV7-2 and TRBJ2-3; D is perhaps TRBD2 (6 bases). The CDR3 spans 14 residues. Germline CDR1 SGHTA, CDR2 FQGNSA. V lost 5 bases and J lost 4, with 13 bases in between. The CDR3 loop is CASSPEGGADTQYF. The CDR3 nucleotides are TGTGCCAGCAGCCCAGAGGGAGGTGCAGATACGCAGTATTTT.

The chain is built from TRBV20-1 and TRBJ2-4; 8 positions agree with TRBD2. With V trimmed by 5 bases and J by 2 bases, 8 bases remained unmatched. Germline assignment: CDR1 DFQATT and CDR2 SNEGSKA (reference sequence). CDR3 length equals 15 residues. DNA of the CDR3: TGCAGTGCTCGTCTAGCGGGTCTTCCCAAAAACATTCAGTACTTC. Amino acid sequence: CSARLAGLPKNIQYF.